This entry lists 22 T cell receptor beta chains sequenced from one sample in a study of T cells in Graves' hyperthyroidism and ophthalmopathy. TCR beta CDR3 regions were amplified from RNA transcripts. With the HTBI primer set, the TCR CDR3 went through a first round of RT-PCR. TCRdb reprocessed the multiplex PCR reads with MiXCR, giving one entry per CDR3 protein. The table includes under 800,000 distinct CDR3 sequences, around 15% detected once. Sequenced sample: blood. The source of these receptors is a woman between 18 and 29 years old with Graves' hyperthyroidism.

This clonotype was counted a few times. The chain has TRBV3-1 and TRBJ2-1; 9 bases match TRBD1. The V gene end was trimmed by 2 bases and the J gene end by 6 bases; junction bases not matched to a gene: 2. The CDR3 extends over 14 amino acids. Germline CDR1 is LGHDT and CDR2 is YNNKEL (reference sequence). The CDR3 loop reads CASSQRTGVNEQFF. The CDR3 DNA reads TGTGCCAGCAGCCAACGGACAGGGGTCAATGAGCAGTTCTTC.

In this sample, this clonotype turned up many times. V and J are TRBV5-5 and TRBJ2-1, with D possibly being TRBD1 (6 bases). Per the germline V gene, CDR1 is SGHKS and CDR2 is YYEKEE (reference sequence). The CDR3 runs 13 residues. Trimming removed 2 bases from V and 8 bases from J, with 11 bases in between. The CDR3: CASSLVGGDEQFF. CDR3 nucleotide sequence: TGTGCCAGCAGCTTAGTAGGGGGAGATGAGCAGTTCTTC.

This chain links TRBV28 with TRBJ1-1; D might be TRBD1 (5 bases). The CDR3 contains 14 residues. The V and J ends lost 7 bases and 11 bases respectively, with 23 bases between them. Germline V gene lookup returns CDR1 MDHEN and CDR2 SYDVKM. The CDR3 DNA reads TGTGCCAGCACCCCAAGGAAGGGGCCGCCGATTGCTTTCTTT. Encoded protein: CASTPRKGPPIAFF.

This clonotype was recorded a few times. The chain is built from TRBV6-2 or TRBV6-3 and TRBJ2-1, with 8 bases that match TRBD2. The V segment lost 10 bases and the J segment 7 bases; nucleotides outside the gene matches: 9. The CDR3 contains 13 residues. Per the germline V gene, CDR1 is MNHEY and CDR2 is SVGEGT. In DNA, the CDR3 is TGTGCCACCTTCCCTAGCGGGCCAAATGAGCAGTTCTTC. Amino acids: CATFPSGPNEQFF.

V gene TRBV20-1 combines with J gene TRBJ2-7, with 11 bases identical to TRBD2. V shed 1 base and J 0 bases; nucleotides not matched to a gene: 5. The CDR3 loop spans 16 amino acids. Germline V gene lookup returns CDR1 DFQATT and CDR2 SNEGSKA (reference sequence). CDR3 loop: CSARGPTSGASYEQYF. The CDR3 bases are TGCAGTGCTAGAGGCCCGACTAGCGGGGCCTCCTACGAGCAGTACTTC.

The gene calls are TRBV20-1 and TRBJ2-5; 8 bases fit TRBD2. CDR1 and CDR2 (germline): DFQATT, SNEGSKA (reference sequence). Germline trimming cut 0 bases from V and 3 bases from J; bases unmatched to any gene: 15. This CDR3 contains 18 residues. CDR3 DNA: TGCAGTGCTAGAGATCCTTCGGGGGGGGCCGGGGGAGAAGAGACCCAGTACTTC. Translating it yields CSARDPSGGAGGEETQYF.

This clonotype has at least ten counts. The chain joins TRBV14 to TRBJ2-1; 10 bases agree with TRBD2. CDR3 size: 15 residues. Germline V gene sequence: CDR1 SGHDN, CDR2 FVKESK. The junction had 6 bases not matched to a gene; V was cut back by 6 bases and J by 4 bases. CDR3: CASSLGTSDYNEQFF. The CDR3 DNA sequence: TGTGCCAGCAGTTTAGGGACTAGCGATTACAATGAGCAGTTCTTC.

This clonotype occurred many times. The chain uses TRBV11-2 and TRBJ2-5; 8 nucleotides agree with TRBD2. The CDR3 is made up of 15 amino acids. J was trimmed by 2 bases and V by 6 bases; bases with no gene match: 8. Germline assignment: CDR1 SGHAT and CDR2 FQNNGV. The CDR3 nucleotides read TGTGCCAGCAGGCTCATTGGGACTAGACAAGAGACCCAGTACTTC. Its translation is CASRLIGTRQETQYF.

The chain links TRBV6-2 or TRBV6-3 to TRBJ1-3; no definite D call. Germline values: CDR1 MNHEY, CDR2 SVGEGT. Trimming removed 2 bases at V and 2 bases at J, with 13 bases between. The CDR3 runs to 16 residues. The chain's CDR3 is CASSYPIPGTGNTIYF. For the CDR3, the DNA is TGTGCCAGCAGTTACCCGATTCCGGGGACTGGAAACACCATATATTTT.

This clonotype was counted only a few times. The chain is built from TRBV12-3 or TRBV12-4 and TRBJ2-1; 9 positions agree with TRBD1. Trimming took 5 bases from V and 5 from J; bases not matched to a gene: 4. The CDR3 has 14 amino acids. CDR3 bases: TGTGCCAGCAGTGAAGGGACAGGGCACAATGAGCAGTTCTTC. This gives the protein CASSEGTGHNEQFF.

There are a few counts of this clonotype. The V call is TRBV28, the J call TRBJ2-3; 7 bases fit TRBD2. The V and J ends lost 5 bases and 2 bases, in that order; junction bases with no gene match: 10. This CDR3 has 16 amino acids. Germline lookup yields CDR1 MDHEN and CDR2 SYDVKM. The CDR3 nucleotides read TGTGCCAGCAGTCATAGCGGGTTTAGAACCACAGATACGCAGTATTTT. It yields the protein CASSHSGFRTTDTQYF.

Many counts were recorded for this clonotype. V gene TRBV6-1 combines with J gene TRBJ1-1, with unresolved D. V was clipped by 7 bases and J by 6 bases, with 15 bases between them. The CDR3 runs 13 residues. From germline, CDR1 is MNHNS and CDR2 SASEGT. The CDR3 spells CASTSREMAEAFF. Here the CDR3 DNA reads TGTGCCAGCACATCTCGCGAGATGGCTGAAGCTTTCTTT.

The V gene is TRBV6-5, the J gene TRBJ1-5; no reliable D call. This CDR3 has 15 amino acids. Germline assignment: CDR1 MNHEY and CDR2 SVGAGI. V lost 4 bases, J lost 0 bases, and 10 bases lay in between. As DNA, the CDR3 is TGTGCCAGCAGTTCCGGGCTATATAGCAATCAGCCCCAGCATTTT. As protein: CASSSGLYSNQPQHF.

The chain couples TRBV24-1 to TRBJ1-2; D is possibly TRBD1 (5 bases). Trimming took 9 bases from V and 5 from J, leaving 12 bases between them. Germline CDR1 reads KGHDR; CDR2 reads SFDVKD. The CDR3 is 12 residues long. The CDR3 is CATSPEGYGYTF. The CDR3, as DNA: TGTGCCACCTCCCCGGAGGGGTATGGCTACACCTTC.

This clonotype showed up just a few times. This chain uses TRBV7-3 with TRBJ2-5; D gene unclear. CDR1 SGHTA and CDR2 FQGTGA come from the germline V gene. V was shortened by 5 bases and J by 5 bases, with 12 bases between the two germline ends. This CDR3 is 13 amino acids long. The CDR3 region has the DNA TGTGCCAGCAGCATCCAACCGACGGAGACCCAGTACTTC. Translating gives CASSIQPTETQYF. The whole variable domain, remainder taken from reference TRBV7-3 and TRBJ2-5, is GAGVSQTPSNKVTEKGKYVELRCDPISGHTALYWYRQSLGQGPEFLIYFQGTGAADDSGLPNDRFFAVRPEGSVSTLKIQRTERGDSAVYLCASSIQPTETQYFGPGTRLLVL.

This rearrangement joins TRBV6-2 or TRBV6-3 to TRBJ1-4; 9 positions agree with TRBD1. The CDR3 contains 17 residues. CDR1 is MNHEY, CDR2 SVGEGT, per germline. The V and J ends lost 0 bases and 6 bases, in that order; junction bases with no gene match: 8. CDR3 sequence: CASSYSLGTGMDEKLFF. For the CDR3, the DNA is TGTGCCAGCAGTTACTCCCTCGGGACAGGGATGGATGAAAAACTGTTTTTT.

This clonotype turned up a few times. The rearrangement joins TRBV13 to TRBJ2-1, with D possibly being TRBD1 (6 bases). The CDR3 consists of 13 residues. V was shortened by 4 bases and J by 8 bases, with 12 bases between the two germline ends. Germline CDR1 and CDR2: PRHDT and FYEKMQ (reference sequence). Written as DNA, the CDR3 is TGTGCCAGCAGCTACAGGGATGACGATGAGCAGTTCTTC. Protein sequence: CASSYRDDDEQFF.

Only a few counts were recorded for this clonotype. The V gene is TRBV12-5, the J gene TRBJ1-2; weak D call: TRBD1 (6 bases). The CDR3 runs to 17 residues. Germline lookup yields CDR1 LGHNT and CDR2 FRNRAP. V lost 0 bases to trimming and J lost 0 bases, with 14 bases between them. This chain's CDR3 is CASGLVVHRDSNYGYTF. The CDR3 DNA is TGTGCTAGTGGTTTGGTCGTACACAGGGACTCTAACTATGGCTACACCTTC.

The V and J genes are TRBV19 and TRBJ1-1; D remains ambiguous. The CDR3 is 14 amino acids. V was shortened by 7 bases and J by 1 base, with 13 bases between the two germline ends. Per the germline V gene, CDR1 is LNHDA and CDR2 is SQIVND (reference sequence). CDR3 sequence (DNA): TGTGCCAGTACAGCTGAGTTGACGAACACTGAAGCTTTCTTT. It specifies CASTAELTNTEAFF.

This clonotype was picked up many times. The V call is TRBV18, the J call TRBJ2-1; D uncertain. This CDR3 spans 14 amino acids. The germline CDR1 and CDR2 sequences are KGHSH and LQKENI. Between the trimmed V and J ends, which lost 2 bases and 3 bases, there was a span of 8 bases. CDR3 residues: CASSPNTDYNEQFF. For the CDR3, the DNA is TGTGCCAGCTCACCAAACACTGACTACAATGAGCAGTTCTTC.

This clonotype has a count of ten or more. This rearrangement joins TRBV7-6 to TRBJ1-4, with 7 bases lining up with TRBD1. Germline CDR1 SGHVS, CDR2 FNYEAQ. V trimming: 5 bases; J trimming: 7 bases; junction bases outside the gene matches: 7. The CDR3 is 14 residues long. The CDR3 spells CASSPTGNGEKLFF. The CDR3 DNA follows: TGTGCCAGCAGCCCGACAGGGAACGGTGAAAAACTGTTTTTT.

This clonotype has at least ten counts. The V call is TRBV7-9, the J call TRBJ2-3; TRBD2 agrees at 12 bases. Trimming cost V 2 bases and J 5 bases; bases outside gene matches: 5. There are 16 residues in the CDR3. CDR1 is SEHNR and CDR2 is FQNEAQ in the germline V gene (reference sequence). The CDR3 DNA reads as TGTGCCAGCAGCTTACTAGCGGGAGGGTATGGAGATACGCAGTATTTT. The encoded protein is CASSLLAGGYGDTQYF.